This entry lists 18 T cell receptor beta chains sequenced from one sample in a study of blood T cell repertoires in COVID-19. The assay was immunoSEQ multiplex PCR, and TCRdb's table has in-frame clones only and misses some. The sample gives roughly 110,000 clones, 76% of which show up once; about 6.3% is in the top ten. The sequenced sample consisted of peripheral blood. The receptors stem from a man at least 80 years old with COVID-19, enrolled during active disease.

The chain has TRBV9 and TRBJ2-1; D might be TRBD1 (6 bases). CDR1 is SGDLS, CDR2 YYNGEE, per germline. The CDR3 loop spans 16 amino acids. The V gene lost 2 bases and the J gene lost 1 base, with 13 bases spanning the gap. CDR3 loop: CASSVEAGESYNEQFF. Written as DNA, the CDR3 is TGTGCCAGCAGCGTCGAGGCAGGGGAGTCCTACAATGAGCAGTTCTTC.

This chain connects TRBV6-5 to TRBJ1-2; D is unresolved. Germline CDR1 is MNHEY and CDR2 is SVGAGI. Between the trimmed V and J ends, which lost 8 bases and 4 bases, there was a span of 17 bases. This CDR3 is built from 14 residues. The CDR3, as DNA: TGTGCCAGCGGGGTAACGGGGAGTCCCTATGGCTACACCTTC. Protein product: CASGVTGSPYGYTF.

CDR3 amino acids: CASTSGGELFF. The CDR3 DNA follows: TGTGCCAGCACTAGTGGCGGGGAGCTGTTTTTT. V and J are TRBV28 and TRBJ2-2; D unresolved. With 7 bases removed from V and 7 bases from J, the gap between germline ends came to 7 bases. The CDR3 is made up of 11 amino acids. Per germline, CDR1 MDHEN and CDR2 SYDVKM.

This clone is medium-sized in the sample. V usage is TRBV28 and J usage is TRBJ2-7, with 7 bases fitting TRBD1. Germline V lookup: CDR1 MDHEN, CDR2 SYDVKM. V trimming: 1 base; J trimming: 1 base; junction bases outside the gene matches: 13. This CDR3 region has 18 residues. CDR3 DNA: TGTGCCAGCAGTTTATACCCCCCTGACAGGGCGGGTTCCTACGAGCAGTACTTC. As protein: CASSLYPPDRAGSYEQYF.

The chain carries TRBV7-6 and TRBJ2-5; D gene ambiguous. Per the germline V gene, CDR1 is SGHVS and CDR2 is FNYEAQ. The CDR3 loop spans 14 amino acids. Trimming stripped 5 bases from V and 2 bases from J, with 12 bases between. Here the CDR3 DNA reads TGTGCCAGCAGCCTTTTTGGGCCTCAAGAGACCCAGTACTTC. This gives the protein CASSLFGPQETQYF.

Details on this clone: The same CDR3 arises from other DNA sequences in this sample as well. This rearrangement joins TRBV5-1 to TRBJ2-7; TRBD1 aligns across 7 bases. The CDR3 has 14 residues. CDR1 is SGHRS and CDR2 is YFSETQ in the germline V gene. Trimming cost V 1 base and J 2 bases; bases outside gene matches: 3. CDR3 sequence: CASSLRTGPYEQYF. CDR3 in DNA: TGCGCCAGCAGCTTGAGGACAGGCCCCTACGAGCAGTACTTC. The full variable domain, with the rest looked up from reference TRBV5-1 and TRBJ2-7, is KAGVTQTPRYLIKTRGQQVTLSCSPISGHRSVSWYQQTPGQGLQFLFEYFSETQRNKGNFPGRFSGRQFSNSRSEMNVSTLELGDSALYLCASSLRTGPYEQYFGPGTRLTVT.

The chain links TRBV6-5 to TRBJ2-7, with TRBD1 as a possible D gene (5 bases). The CDR3 has 13 amino acids. Germline values: CDR1 MNHEY, CDR2 SVGAGI. Deletions cut 6 bases from V and 3 bases from J, with 12 bases between. The DNA for the CDR3 is TGTGCCAGCAGCCCCCGGACAAACTACGAGCAGTACTTC. It specifies CASSPRTNYEQYF.

The genes are TRBV9 and TRBJ1-2, with 7 bases aligning to TRBD1. With V trimmed by 4 bases and J by 3 bases, 6 bases remained unmatched. CDR1 and CDR2 from the germline V gene are SGDLS and YYNGEE. The CDR3 spans 14 residues. CDR3 sequence reads: CASSMTTGHYGYTF. DNA for the CDR3: TGTGCCAGCAGCATGACGACAGGGCACTATGGCTACACCTTC.

CDR3 residues: CASSPNLVAGENNEQFF. The DNA for the CDR3 is TGTGCCAGCAGTCCGAACCTCGTAGCGGGAGAGAACAATGAGCAGTTCTTC. The chain employs TRBV25-1 and TRBJ2-1, with TRBD2 identical over 9 bases. The CDR3 contains 17 residues. Trimming cost V 5 bases and J 5 bases; bases outside gene matches: 13. Germline assignment: CDR1 MGHDK and CDR2 SYGVNS.

The chain recombines TRBV13 with TRBJ1-1; 7 bases line up with TRBD1. The CDR3 loop spans 15 amino acids. With V trimmed by 4 bases and J by 1 base, 6 bases remained unmatched. Germline V gene data show CDR1 as PRHDT and CDR2 as FYEKMQ (reference sequence). Written as DNA, the CDR3 is TGTGCCAGCAGCTGGGACAGTTACGGGAACACTGAAGCTTTCTTT. This codes for CASSWDSYGNTEAFF.

The chain joins TRBV7-2 to TRBJ1-4, with a possible D match to TRBD1 (5 bases). CDR1 and CDR2 from the germline V gene are SGHTA and FQGNSA. Trimming left V 3 bases short and J 2 bases short, with 10 bases between. The CDR3 totals 15 residues. The CDR3 sequence is CASSFQGPTNEKLFF. The CDR3 DNA is TGTGCCAGCAGCTTTCAGGGCCCTACTAATGAAAAACTGTTTTTT. The full variable domain, with the rest looked up from reference TRBV7-2 and TRBJ1-4, is GAGVSQSPSNKVTEKGKDVELRCDPISGHTALYWYRQSLGQGLEFLIYFQGNSAPDKSGLPSDRFSAERTGGSVSTLTIQRTQQEDSAVYLCASSFQGPTNEKLFFGSGTQLSVL.

The V gene is TRBV5-1, the J gene TRBJ2-1; D not certain. This CDR3 is 16 amino acids long. V was shortened by 0 bases and J by 3 bases, with 13 bases between the two germline ends. Looked up from germline, CDR1 is SGHRS and CDR2 is YFSETQ. The CDR3: CASSLGYTGYYNEQFF. The CDR3 DNA sequence: TGCGCCAGCAGCTTGGGGTATACGGGTTACTACAATGAGCAGTTCTTC.

The rearrangement uses TRBV25-1 and TRBJ1-1; tentative D call: TRBD1 (5 bases). The germline gives CDR1 MGHDK, CDR2 SYGVNS. The CDR3 covers 13 residues. Trimming left V 0 bases short and J 10 bases short, with 12 bases between. CDR3 residues: CASSEYSGTRAFF. The CDR3 coding sequence is TGTGCCAGCAGTGAATATTCCGGGACTAGAGCTTTCTTT.

J is TRBJ2-1 and V is TRBV28, with D perhaps TRBD1 (5 bases). Germline V lookup: CDR1 MDHEN, CDR2 SYDVKM. The CDR3 is 14 residues long. Trimming removed 5 bases from V and 5 bases from J, with 13 bases in between. The CDR3 loop reads CASSGAANNNEQFF. Written as DNA, the CDR3 is TGTGCCAGCAGTGGGGCAGCGAACAACAATGAGCAGTTCTTC.

The rearrangement uses TRBV29-1 and TRBJ1-1, with a tentative D call TRBD1 (5 bases). The CDR3 has 13 amino acids. V shed 4 bases and J shed 1 base, with 10 bases lying between them. Per germline, CDR1 SQVTM and CDR2 ANQGSEA. The CDR3 DNA is TGCAGCGTTGGTCGGACATCGAACACTGAAGCTTTCTTT. Translated: CSVGRTSNTEAFF.

This clone was counted only a few times. The J gene is TRBJ2-7, the V gene TRBV19; tentative D call: TRBD1 (5 bases). V dropped 6 bases and J dropped 0 bases, with 18 bases sitting between them. CDR1 is LNHDA and CDR2 is SQIVND in the germline V gene (reference sequence). The CDR3 contains 16 residues. The CDR3 bases are TGTGCCAGTAGCCGAGGTATTGGGGCCAGCTCCTACGAGCAGTACTTC. Protein product: CASSRGIGASSYEQYF.

This chain uses TRBV4-3 with TRBJ2-2, with D possibly being TRBD1 (6 bases). Germline V gene lookup returns CDR1 LGHNA and CDR2 YSLEER. The CDR3 totals 15 residues. V was shortened by 0 bases and J by 5 bases, with 10 bases between the two germline ends. In nucleotides, the CDR3 is TGCGCCAGCAGCCAAGAATGGGGGCGAACCGGGGAGCTGTTTTTT. This gives the protein CASSQEWGRTGELFF.

The rearrangement joins TRBV18 to TRBJ1-2, with 7 bases lining up with TRBD1. V dropped 3 bases and J dropped 8; count of bases not matched to a gene: 6. Germline lookup yields CDR1 KGHSH and CDR2 LQKENI. This CDR3 is 13 amino acids long. The CDR3, as DNA: TGTGCCAGCTCACCCGGACAGGAGAGGGGCTACACCTTC. Translated, it gives CASSPGQERGYTF.